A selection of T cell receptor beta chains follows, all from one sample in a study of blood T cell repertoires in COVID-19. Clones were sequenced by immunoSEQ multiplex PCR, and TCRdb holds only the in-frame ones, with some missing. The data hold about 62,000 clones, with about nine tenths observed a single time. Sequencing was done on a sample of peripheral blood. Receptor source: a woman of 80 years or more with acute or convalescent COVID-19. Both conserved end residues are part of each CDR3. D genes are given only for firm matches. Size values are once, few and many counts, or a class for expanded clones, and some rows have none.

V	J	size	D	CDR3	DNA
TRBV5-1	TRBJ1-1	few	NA	CASSRQSTVNTEAFF	TGCGCCAGCAGCCGACAGTCGACCGTGAACACTGAAGCTTTCTTT
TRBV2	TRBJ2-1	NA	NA	CASGRRGGGLNEQFF	TGTGCCAGCGGGAGGCGAGGGGGGGGACTGAATGAGCAGTTCTTC
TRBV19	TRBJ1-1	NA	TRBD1	CASLADRDQSEAFF	TGTGCCAGCCTTGCGGACAGGGATCAATCTGAAGCTTTCTTT
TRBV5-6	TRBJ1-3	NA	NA	CASSPPGAGNTIYF	TGTGCCAGCAGCCCTCCGGGGGCTGGAAACACCATATATTTT
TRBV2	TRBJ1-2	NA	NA	CASTYRAGYTF	TGTGCCAGCACCTACAGAGCTGGCTACACCTTC
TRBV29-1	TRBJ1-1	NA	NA	CSVVRQLNTEAFF	TGCAGCGTTGTCAGACAGCTTAACACTGAAGCTTTCTTT
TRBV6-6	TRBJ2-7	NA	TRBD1	CASRLGGQGYEQYF	TGTGCCAGCAGGTTAGGGGGACAGGGCTACGAGCAGTACTTC
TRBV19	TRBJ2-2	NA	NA	CASSIGSRNTGELFF	TGTGCCAGTAGTATAGGTTCTCGGAACACCGGGGAGCTGTTTTTT
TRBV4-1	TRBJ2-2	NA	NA	CASSQGTGRKTGELFF	TGCGCCAGCAGCCAAGGAACCGGGAGAAAAACCGGGGAGCTGTTTTTT
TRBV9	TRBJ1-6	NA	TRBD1	CASSEGPPGTGFSPLHF	TGTGCCAGCAGCGAGGGCCCCCCCGGGACAGGGTTTTCACCCCTCCACTTT
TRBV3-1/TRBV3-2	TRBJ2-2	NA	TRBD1	CASSQDGTGAGELFF	TGTGCCAGCAGCCAAGATGGGACAGGGGCCGGGGAGCTGTTTTTT
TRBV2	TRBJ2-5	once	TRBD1	CASRDTGTVQETQYF	TGTGCCAGCAGGGACACGGGGACAGTCCAAGAGACCCAGTACTTC
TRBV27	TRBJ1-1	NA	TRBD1	CASSTTNRGVTEAFF	TGTGCCAGCAGTACCACTAACAGGGGTGTTACTGAAGCTTTCTTT
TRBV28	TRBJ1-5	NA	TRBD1	CASRDREGQPQHF	TGTGCCAGCAGGGACAGGGAGGGTCAGCCCCAGCATTTT
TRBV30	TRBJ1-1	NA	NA	CAWSVRGGRGTEAFF	TGTGCCTGGAGTGTAAGAGGAGGGAGGGGTACTGAAGCTTTCTTT
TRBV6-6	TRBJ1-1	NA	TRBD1	CASSYEGQGTEAFF	TGTGCCAGCAGTTACGAGGGACAGGGGACTGAAGCTTTCTTT
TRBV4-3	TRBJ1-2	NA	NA	CASSQVWSAGGHGYTF	TGCGCCAGCAGCCAAGTTTGGTCTGCTGGGGGCCATGGCTACACCTTC
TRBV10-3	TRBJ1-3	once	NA	CATGTPGNTIYF	TGTGCCACCGGGACACCTGGAAACACCATATATTTT
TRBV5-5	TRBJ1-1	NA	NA	CASSGGAVNTEAFF	TGTGCCAGCAGCGGGGGGGCAGTGAACACTGAAGCTTTCTTT
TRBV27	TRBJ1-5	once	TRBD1	CASSFNRGDQPQHF	TGTGCCAGCAGTTTCAACAGGGGAGATCAGCCCCAGCATTTT
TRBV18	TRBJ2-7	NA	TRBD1	CASSPSRDRSSYEQYF	TGTGCCAGCTCACCATCCCGGGACAGAAGCTCCTACGAGCAGTACTTC
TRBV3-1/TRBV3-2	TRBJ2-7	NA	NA	CASSNPGYYEQYF	TGTGCCAGCAGCAATCCGGGATACTACGAGCAGTACTTC
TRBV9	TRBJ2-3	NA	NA	CASSVSATDTQYF	TGTGCCAGCAGCGTAAGCGCGACAGATACGCAGTATTTT
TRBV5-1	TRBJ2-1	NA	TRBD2	CASSLAGDRNEQFF	TGCGCCAGCAGCTTAGCGGGAGATCGCAATGAGCAGTTCTTC
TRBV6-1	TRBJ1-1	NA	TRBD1	CASSAWTGAFF	TGTGCCAGCAGTGCTTGGACAGGCGCTTTCTTT
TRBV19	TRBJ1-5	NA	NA	CASSMARQLNQPQHF	TGTGCCAGTAGTATGGCTCGACAGCTCAATCAGCCCCAGCATTTT
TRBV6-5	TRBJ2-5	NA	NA	CASSQRTVRETQYF	TGTGCCAGCAGTCAAAGGACAGTCCGAGAGACCCAGTACTTC
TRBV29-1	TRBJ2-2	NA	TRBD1	CSVGTSGQGRGELFF	TGCAGCGTTGGGACGTCTGGACAGGGACGCGGGGAGCTGTTTTTT
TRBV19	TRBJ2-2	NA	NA	CASSIGRATGELFF	TGTGCCAGTAGTATAGGCAGGGCGACCGGGGAGCTGTTTTTT
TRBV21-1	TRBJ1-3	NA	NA	CASSTPATGFGNTIYF	TGTGCCAGCAGCACCCCCGCGACAGGATTTGGAAACACCATATATTTT
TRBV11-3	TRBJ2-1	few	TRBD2	CASSSGLAYNEQFF	TGTGCCAGCAGCTCGGGACTAGCCTACAATGAGCAGTTCTTC
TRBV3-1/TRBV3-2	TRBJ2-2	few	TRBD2	CASSQGAGVTTGELFF	TGTGCCAGCAGCCAGGGCGCGGGGGTCACCACCGGGGAGCTGTTTTTT
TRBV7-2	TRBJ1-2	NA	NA	CASSLTPDTGRFYGYTF	TGTGCCAGCAGCTTAACCCCTGACACCGGGAGGTTCTATGGCTACACCTTC
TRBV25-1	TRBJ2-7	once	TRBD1	CASHRGQSYEQYF	TGTGCCAGTCACAGGGGTCAATCCTACGAGCAGTACTTC
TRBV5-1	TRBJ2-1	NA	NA	CASSLVTSRTSEQFF	TGCGCCAGCAGCTTAGTAACATCAAGGACAAGTGAGCAGTTCTTC
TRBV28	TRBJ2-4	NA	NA	CASSPRAGLGNIQYF	TGTGCCAGCAGCCCGCGGGCGGGACTTGGGAACATTCAGTACTTC
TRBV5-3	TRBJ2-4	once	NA	CARSCWTVKASGPPGEFCKNIQYF	TGTGCCAGAAGCTGTTGGACAGTGAAGGCTAGCGGTCCCCCGGGGGAATTTTGCAAAAACATTCAGTACTTC
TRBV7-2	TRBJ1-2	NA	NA	CASSPDRNYGYTF	TGTGCCAGCAGTCCGGACAGAAACTATGGCTACACCTTC
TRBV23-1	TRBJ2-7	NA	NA	CASSHCGKGYEQYF	TGCGCCAGCAGTCATTGCGGGAAGGGCTACGAGCAGTACTTC
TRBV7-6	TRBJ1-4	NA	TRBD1	CASSLAGQGGEKLFF	TGTGCCAGCAGCTTAGCGGGACAGGGTGGGGAAAAACTGTTTTTT
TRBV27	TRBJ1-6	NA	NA	CASSLWGRTSSSYNSPLHF	TGTGCCAGCAGTTTATGGGGCAGGACCTCGAGCTCCTATAATTCACCCCTCCACTTT
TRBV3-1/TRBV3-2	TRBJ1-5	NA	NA	CASSQDPRHFSNQPQHF	TGTGCCAGCAGCCAAGATCCGAGGCACTTCAGCAATCAGCCCCAGCATTTT
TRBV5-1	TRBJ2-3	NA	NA	CASRPLLGADTQYF	TGCGCCAGCAGACCCTTGCTAGGGGCAGATACGCAGTATTTT
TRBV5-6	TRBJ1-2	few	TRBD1	CASSQPDRANYGYTF	TGTGCCAGCAGCCAACCTGACAGGGCGAACTATGGCTACACCTTC
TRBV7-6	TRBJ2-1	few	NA	CASSPGQGREQFF	TGTGCCAGCAGCCCGGGTCAGGGCCGGGAGCAGTTCTTC
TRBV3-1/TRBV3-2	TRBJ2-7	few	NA	CASSQGGEQYF	TGTGCCAGCAGCCAAGGAGGCGAGCAGTACTTC
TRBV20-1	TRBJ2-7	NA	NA	CSAWTAYEQYF	TGCAGTGCTTGGACAGCCTACGAGCAGTACTTC
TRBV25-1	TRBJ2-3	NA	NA	CATARPGTDTQYF	TGTGCCACGGCGCGGCCGGGCACAGATACGCAGTATTTT
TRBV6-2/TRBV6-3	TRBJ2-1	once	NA	CASSYSSPSSREQFF	TGTGCCAGCAGTTACTCGAGTCCTAGCTCTCGTGAGCAGTTCTTC
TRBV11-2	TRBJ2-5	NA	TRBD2	CASSFFSGSSETQYF	TGTGCCAGCAGCTTCTTTAGCGGGAGCAGTGAGACCCAGTACTTC
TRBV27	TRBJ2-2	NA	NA	CASSSLVSGELFF	TGTGCCAGCAGTTCCCTCGTCTCCGGGGAGCTGTTTTTT
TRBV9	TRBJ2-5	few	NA	CASSSRRTTGQETQYF	TGTGCCAGCAGCTCCCGCCGGACTACCGGCCAAGAGACCCAGTACTTC
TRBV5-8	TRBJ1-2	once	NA	CASSLADGINYGYTF	TGTGCCAGCAGCTTAGCGGACGGGATTAACTATGGCTACACCTTC